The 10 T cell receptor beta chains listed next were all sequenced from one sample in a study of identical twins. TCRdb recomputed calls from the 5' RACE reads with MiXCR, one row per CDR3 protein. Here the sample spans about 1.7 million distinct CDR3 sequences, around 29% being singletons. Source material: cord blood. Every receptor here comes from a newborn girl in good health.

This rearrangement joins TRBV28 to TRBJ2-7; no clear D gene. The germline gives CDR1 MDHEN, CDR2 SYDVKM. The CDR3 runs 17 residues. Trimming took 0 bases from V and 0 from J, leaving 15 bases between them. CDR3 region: CASSLWTARAFSYEQYF. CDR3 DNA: TGTGCCAGCAGTTTATGGACGGCTAGAGCCTTCTCCTACGAGCAGTACTTC.

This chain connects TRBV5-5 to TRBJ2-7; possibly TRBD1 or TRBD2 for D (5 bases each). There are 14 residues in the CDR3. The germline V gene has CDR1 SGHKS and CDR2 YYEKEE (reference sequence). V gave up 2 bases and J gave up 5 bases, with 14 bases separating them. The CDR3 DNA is TGTGCCAGCAGCTTTGGGGCTAGCAGTAACGAGCAGTACTTC. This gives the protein CASSFGASSNEQYF. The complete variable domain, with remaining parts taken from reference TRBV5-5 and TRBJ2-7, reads DAGVTQSPTHLIKTRGQQVTLRCSPISGHKSVSWYQQVLGQGPQFIFQYYEKEERGRGNFPDRFSARQFPNYSSELNVNALLLGDSALYLCASSFGASSNEQYFGPGTRLTVT.

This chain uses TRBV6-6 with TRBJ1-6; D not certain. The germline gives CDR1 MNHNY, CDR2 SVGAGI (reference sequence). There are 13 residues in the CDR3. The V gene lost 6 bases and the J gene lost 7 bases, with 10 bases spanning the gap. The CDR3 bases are TGTGCCAGCAGCGATCCGGGAAATTCACCCCTCCACTTT. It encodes CASSDPGNSPLHF.

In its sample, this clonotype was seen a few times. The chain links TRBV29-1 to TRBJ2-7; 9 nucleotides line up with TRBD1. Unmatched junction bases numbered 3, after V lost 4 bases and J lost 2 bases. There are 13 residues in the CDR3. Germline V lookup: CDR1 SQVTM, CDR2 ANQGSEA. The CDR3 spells CSVVRTGAYEQYF. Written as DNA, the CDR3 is TGCAGCGTTGTCCGGACAGGGGCCTACGAGCAGTACTTC.

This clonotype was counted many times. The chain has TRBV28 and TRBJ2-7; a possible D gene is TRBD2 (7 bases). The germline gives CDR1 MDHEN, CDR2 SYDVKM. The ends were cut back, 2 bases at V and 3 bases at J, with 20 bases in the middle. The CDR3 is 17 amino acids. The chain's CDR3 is CASSLTGGSTLSYEQYF. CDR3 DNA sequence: TGTGCCAGCAGTTTAACGGGGGGCTCGACCTTAAGCTACGAGCAGTACTTC.

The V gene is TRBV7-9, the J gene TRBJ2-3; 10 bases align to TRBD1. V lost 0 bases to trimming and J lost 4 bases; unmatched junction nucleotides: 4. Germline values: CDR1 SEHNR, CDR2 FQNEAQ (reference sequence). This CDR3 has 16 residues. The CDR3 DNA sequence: TGTGCCAGCAGCTTAGCAGCCGGGACAGGGGCAGATACGCAGTATTTT. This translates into CASSLAAGTGADTQYF.

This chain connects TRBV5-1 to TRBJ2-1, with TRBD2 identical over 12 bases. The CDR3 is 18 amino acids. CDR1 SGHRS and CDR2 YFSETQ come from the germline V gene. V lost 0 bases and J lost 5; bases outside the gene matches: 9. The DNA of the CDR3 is TGCGCCAGCAGCTTGGGGGGTCTAGCGGGAGGGATAAACAATGAGCAGTTCTTC. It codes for CASSLGGLAGGINNEQFF.

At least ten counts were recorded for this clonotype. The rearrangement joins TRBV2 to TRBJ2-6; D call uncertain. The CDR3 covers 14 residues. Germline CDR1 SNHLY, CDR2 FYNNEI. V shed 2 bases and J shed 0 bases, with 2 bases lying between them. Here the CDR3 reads CASSESSGANVLTF. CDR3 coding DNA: TGTGCCAGCAGTGAAAGCTCTGGGGCCAACGTCCTGACTTTC.

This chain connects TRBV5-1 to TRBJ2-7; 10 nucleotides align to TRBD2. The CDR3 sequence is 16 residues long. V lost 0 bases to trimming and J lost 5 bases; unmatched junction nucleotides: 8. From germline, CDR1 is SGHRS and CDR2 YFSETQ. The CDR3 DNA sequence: TGCGCCAGCAGCTTGGGGGCCGGGACTAGCGTCCACGAGCAGTACTTC. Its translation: CASSLGAGTSVHEQYF.

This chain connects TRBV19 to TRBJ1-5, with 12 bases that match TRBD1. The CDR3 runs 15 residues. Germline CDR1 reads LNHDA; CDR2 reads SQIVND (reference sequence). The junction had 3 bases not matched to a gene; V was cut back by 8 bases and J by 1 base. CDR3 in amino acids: CASHGTGGSNQPQHF. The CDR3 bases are TGTGCCAGTCATGGGACAGGGGGCAGCAATCAGCCCCAGCATTTT.